Described below is a single T cell receptor (beta chain) sequence and its context. Its matching antigen is unknown. This sample is drawn from a study of breast tumors, draining lymph nodes, adjacent tissues. Study-wide results and limits: Data fit most tumor T cells coming from lymph node, expanding in tumor. Tumor T cell lymph node origin was a supported hypothesis, not proven. Compared with basal-like, luminal-like tumors shared significantly more repertoire with nontumor tissue.

Each CDR3 protein gets one entry after TCRdb re-called the multiplex PCR reads with MiXCR. The sample includes 47,000 or so distinct CDR3 sequences, under 30% of them seen just once. The sequence was collected from a female donor with breast cancer. Some clones in this sample may be carry-over from other donors' samples. Sequencing input: breast tumor tissue.

CDR3 nucleotides: TGTGCCAGTACCTGGAGAACAGGCTATGGCTACACCTTC. Protein sequence: CASTWRTGYGYTF. The J gene is TRBJ1-2, the V gene TRBV19, with D maybe TRBD1 (5 bases). Germline CDR1 LNHDA, CDR2 SQIVND (reference sequence). Trimming cost V 7 bases and J 4 bases, with 13 bases left between them. The CDR3 has 13 amino acids.